The following is a T cell receptor (beta chain) sequence with its context. The target antigen is unknown. The CDR3 is 14 residues long. Between the trimmed V and J ends, which lost 2 bases and 8 bases, there was a span of 13 bases. Germline CDR1 reads SGHTA; CDR2 reads FQGNSA. Generated by immunoSEQ multiplex PCR, the TCRdb table keeps only in-frame clones and is missing some. Among about 24,000 clones listed, 84% were seen once. The record originates from a study of PD-1 blockade in classical Hodgkin lymphoma. Notes on the study in general: Later analyses included only patients treated at least 1 year post-ASCT. Significantly greater TCR diversity emerged by C4D1 in CD4+ cells but not CD8+ cells. The study reported lower baseline TCR diversity in newly diagnosed patients than in healthy donors.

Every patient experienced relapse after autologous stem cell transplantation, and brentuximab vedotin exposure varied. CD4+ T cells were purified from thawed PBMCs by magnetic negative selection. Patients had relapsed/refractory classical Hodgkin lymphoma with complete response, partial response or progressive disease as best response. The source material was CD4+ T cells from blood, sampled at baseline. This clonotype originated in a human donor with classical Hodgkin lymphoma. The chain carries TRBV7-2 and TRBJ2-1; D gene uncertain. The chain's CDR3 is CASSLSFLSYEQFF. In DNA, the CDR3 is TGTGCCAGCAGCTTAAGTTTTCTTTCCTATGAGCAGTTCTTC.